This T cell receptor beta chain is drawn from a study of shared T cell receptors in the human thymus. Germline lookup yields CDR1 SGHDT and CDR2 YYEEEE. CDR3 length: 15 amino acids. Trimming removed 0 bases from V and 6 bases from J, with 13 bases in between. Data came from immunoSEQ multiplex PCR; TCRdb stores just in-frame clones and leaves some out. Here the sample spans hundreds of thousands of clones, 87% being singletons. The same sample was also used in a study of human thymus T cells. From that second work: Gene usage (both V and J) appeared biased in thymic and blood repertoires.

The chain carries TRBV5-6 and TRBJ2-1, with a possible D match to TRBD2 (5 bases). The TCR sequence derives from a boy under two years old with a congenital heart defect. The sample consisted of thymocytes. CDR3 DNA sequence: TGTGCCAGCAGCTTGGTGGCGAGGGAATGCAATGAGCAGTTCTTC. The encoded protein is CASSLVARECNEQFF.